One TCR beta chain is described in this entry. This specimen belongs to a study of T cell changes during pregnancy in multiple sclerosis. The ends were cut back, 2 bases at V and 6 bases at J, with 17 bases in the middle. Germline assignment: CDR1 MGHRA and CDR2 YSYEKL. The CDR3 runs 16 residues. Only in-frame clones appear in the TCRdb table, and some are missing; sequencing was by immunoSEQ multiplex PCR. The table has tens of thousands of clones, about 88% seen once; the top ten hold around 0.6%. The sample consisted of CD4+ T cells from peripheral blood mononuclear cells, taken in the first trimester of pregnancy. The chain joins TRBV4-1 to TRBJ2-1, with a tentative D call TRBD1 (5 bases). The receptor comes from a female donor with multiple sclerosis, enrolled in a pregnancy study. The CDR3 region is CASSQRVGEGINEQFF. CDR3 DNA sequence: TGCGCCAGCAGCCAAAGAGTAGGGGAAGGGATCAATGAGCAGTTCTTC.